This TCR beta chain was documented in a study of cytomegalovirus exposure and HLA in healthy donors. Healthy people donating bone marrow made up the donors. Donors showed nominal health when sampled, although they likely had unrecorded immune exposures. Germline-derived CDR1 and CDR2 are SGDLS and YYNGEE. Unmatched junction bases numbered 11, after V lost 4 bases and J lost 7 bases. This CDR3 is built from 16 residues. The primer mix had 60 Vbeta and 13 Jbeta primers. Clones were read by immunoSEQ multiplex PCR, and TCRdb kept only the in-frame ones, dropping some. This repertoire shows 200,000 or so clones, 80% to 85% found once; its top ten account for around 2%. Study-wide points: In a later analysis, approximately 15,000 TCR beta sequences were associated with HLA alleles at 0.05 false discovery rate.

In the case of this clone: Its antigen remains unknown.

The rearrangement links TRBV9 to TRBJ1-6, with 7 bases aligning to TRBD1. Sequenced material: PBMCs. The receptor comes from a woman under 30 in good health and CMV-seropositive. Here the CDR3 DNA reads TGTGCCAGCAGCCAAGGTGGGGACAGACGAAATTCACCCCTCCACTTT. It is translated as CASSQGGDRRNSPLHF. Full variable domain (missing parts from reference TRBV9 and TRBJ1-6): DSGVTQTPKHLITATGQRVTLRCSPRSGDLSVYWYQQSLDQGLQFLIQYYNGEERAKGNILERFSAQQFPDLHSELNLSSLELGDSALYFCASSQGGDRRNSPLHFGNGTRLTVT.